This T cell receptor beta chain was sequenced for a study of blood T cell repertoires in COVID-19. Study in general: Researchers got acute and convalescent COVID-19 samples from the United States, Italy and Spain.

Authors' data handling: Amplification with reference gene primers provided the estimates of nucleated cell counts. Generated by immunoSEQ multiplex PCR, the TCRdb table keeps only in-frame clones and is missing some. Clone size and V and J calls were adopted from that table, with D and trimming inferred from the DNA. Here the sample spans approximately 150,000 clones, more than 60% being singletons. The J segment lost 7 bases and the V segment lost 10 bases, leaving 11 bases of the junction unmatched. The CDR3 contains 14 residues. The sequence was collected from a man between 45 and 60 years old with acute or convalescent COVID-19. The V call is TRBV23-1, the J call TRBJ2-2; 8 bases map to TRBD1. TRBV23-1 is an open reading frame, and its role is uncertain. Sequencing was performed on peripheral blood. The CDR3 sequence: CATRRTGLGGELFF. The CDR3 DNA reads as TGCGCCACCCGGAGGACAGGGCTTGGCGGGGAGCTGTTTTTT.